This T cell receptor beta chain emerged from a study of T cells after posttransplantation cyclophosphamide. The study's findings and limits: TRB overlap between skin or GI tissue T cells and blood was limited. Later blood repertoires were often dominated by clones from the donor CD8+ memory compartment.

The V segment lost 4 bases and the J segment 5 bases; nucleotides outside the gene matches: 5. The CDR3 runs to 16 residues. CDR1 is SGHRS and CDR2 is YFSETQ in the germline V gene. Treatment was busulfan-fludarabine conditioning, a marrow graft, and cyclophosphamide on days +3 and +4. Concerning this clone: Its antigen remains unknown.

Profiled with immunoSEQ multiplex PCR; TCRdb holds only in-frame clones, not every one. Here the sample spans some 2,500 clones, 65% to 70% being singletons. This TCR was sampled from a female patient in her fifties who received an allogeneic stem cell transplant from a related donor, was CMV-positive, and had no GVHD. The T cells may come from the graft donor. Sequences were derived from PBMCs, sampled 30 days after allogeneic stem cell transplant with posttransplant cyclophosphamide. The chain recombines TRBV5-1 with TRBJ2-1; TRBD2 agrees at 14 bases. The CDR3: CASSQGTSGGHNEQFF. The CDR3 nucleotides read TGCGCCAGCAGCCAGGGGACTAGCGGGGGACACAATGAGCAGTTCTTC.